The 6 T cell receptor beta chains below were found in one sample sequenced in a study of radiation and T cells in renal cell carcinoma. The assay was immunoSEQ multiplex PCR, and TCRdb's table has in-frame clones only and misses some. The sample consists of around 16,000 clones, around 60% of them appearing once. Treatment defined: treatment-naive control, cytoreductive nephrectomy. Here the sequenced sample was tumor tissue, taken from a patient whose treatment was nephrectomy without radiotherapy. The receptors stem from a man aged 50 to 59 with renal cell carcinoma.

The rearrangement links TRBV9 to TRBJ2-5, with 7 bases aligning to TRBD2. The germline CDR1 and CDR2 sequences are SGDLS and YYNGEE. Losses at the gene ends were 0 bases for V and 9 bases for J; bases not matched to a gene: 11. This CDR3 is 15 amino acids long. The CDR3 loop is CASSVEAGSDRAQYF. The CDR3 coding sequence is TGTGCCAGCAGCGTAGAAGCGGGGTCCGATAGAGCCCAGTACTTC.

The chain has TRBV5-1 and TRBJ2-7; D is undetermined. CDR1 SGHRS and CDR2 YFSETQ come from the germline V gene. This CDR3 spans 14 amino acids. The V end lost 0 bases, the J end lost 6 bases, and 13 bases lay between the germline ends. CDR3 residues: CASSLERVPGEQYF. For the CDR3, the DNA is TGCGCCAGCAGCTTGGAACGGGTCCCGGGCGAGCAGTACTTC. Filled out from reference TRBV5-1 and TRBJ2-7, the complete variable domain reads KAGVTQTPRYLIKTRGQQVTLSCSPISGHRSVSWYQQTPGQGLQFLFEYFSETQRNKGNFPGRFSGRQFSNSRSEMNVSTLELGDSALYLCASSLERVPGEQYFGPGTRLTVT.

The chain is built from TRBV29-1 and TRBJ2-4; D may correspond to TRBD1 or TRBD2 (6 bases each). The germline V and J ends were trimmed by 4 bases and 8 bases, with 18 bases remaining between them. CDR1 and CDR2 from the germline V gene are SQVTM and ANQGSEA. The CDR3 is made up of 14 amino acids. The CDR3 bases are TGCAGCGTTGTAGGGGGAGCGGAGGGGGACATTCAGTACTTC. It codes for CSVVGGAEGDIQYF.

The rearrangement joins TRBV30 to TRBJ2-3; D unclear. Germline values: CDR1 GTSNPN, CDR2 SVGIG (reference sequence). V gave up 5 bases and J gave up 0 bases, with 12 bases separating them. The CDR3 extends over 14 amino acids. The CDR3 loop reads CAWVAETSTDTQYF. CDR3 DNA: TGTGCCTGGGTCGCTGAGACTAGCACAGATACGCAGTATTTT.

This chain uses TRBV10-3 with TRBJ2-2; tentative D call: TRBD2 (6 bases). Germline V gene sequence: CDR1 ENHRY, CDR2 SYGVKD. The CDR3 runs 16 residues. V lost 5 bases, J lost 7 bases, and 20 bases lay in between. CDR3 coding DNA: TGTGCCATCAGTACCGGGACTCCCGGCTTGGGCGGGGAGCTGTTTTTT. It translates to CAISTGTPGLGGELFF.

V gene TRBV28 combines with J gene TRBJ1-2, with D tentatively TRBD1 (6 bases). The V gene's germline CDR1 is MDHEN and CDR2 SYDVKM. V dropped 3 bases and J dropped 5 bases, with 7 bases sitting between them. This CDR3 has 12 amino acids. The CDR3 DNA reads TGTGCCAGCAGTTTGAGGGGGTATGGCTACACCTTC. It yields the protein CASSLRGYGYTF.